This T cell receptor (beta chain) stems from a study of shared clonotypes between healthy human individuals. Germline CDR1 is SEHNR and CDR2 is FQNEAQ (reference sequence). The CDR3 is 15 amino acids. V was trimmed by 2 bases and J by 1 base, leaving 12 bases between them. Only CD45RO-negative cells positively selected for CCR7 counted as naive CD8 cells, so terminally differentiated effector memory CD45RA+ cells were excluded. In the sorted-subset replicate PCRs, approximately 200 ng DNA, 25,000 to 35,000 T cell genomes, was used. Clones were sequenced by immunoSEQ multiplex PCR, and TCRdb holds only the in-frame ones, with some missing. The table lists about 2 million clones, less than 95% of them singletons.

The TCR sequence derives from a man in his late teens or twenties in good health. Sequencing input: naive CD8+ T cells sorted from blood. The chain joins TRBV7-9 to TRBJ2-7; possibly TRBD2 for D (6 bases). The CDR3 nucleotides read TGTGCCAGCAGCTTACGAGGAGGGTCTTCCTACGAGCAGTACTTC. Its protein product is CASSLRGGSSYEQYF.